A selection of T cell receptor beta chains follows, all from one sample in a study of T cell repertoires in ileal Crohn's disease. Sequencing used immunoSEQ multiplex PCR; TCRdb keeps in-frame clones, though not all of them. This table has a few thousand clones, about three quarters appearing once. The sample was ileal tissue. The receptors stem from an adult with Crohn's disease. CDR3s leave out the opening cysteine and the closing phenylalanine or tryptophan. A D gene is named only where the DNA matches it firmly. Only some rows state a clone size, as once, few, many or a class for expanded clones.

clone size	V gene	D gene	J gene	CDR3 protein
.	TRBV7-2	.	TRBJ2-2	ASSLGGVRGELF
.	TRBV5-4	TRBD1	TRBJ2-7	ASSLGGGTGAY
.	TRBV15	.	TRBJ2-1	ATSGNPSYNEQF
.	TRBV6-5	.	TRBJ2-3	ASTEDRTDTQY
.	TRBV5-1	.	TRBJ2-3	ASRDSSTDTQY
.	TRBV6-5	.	TRBJ1-6	ASSYRGSPLH
.	TRBV16	.	TRBJ1-5	ASSQSLNSNQPQH
.	TRBV19	.	TRBJ1-2	ASSISGGNYGYT
.	TRBV5-1	TRBD1	TRBJ1-3	ASSSGQGAGNTIY
.	TRBV30	.	TRBJ2-7	AWSVGGGHYEQY
.	TRBV30	.	TRBJ1-1	AWSSGYHTEAF
once	TRBV2	.	TRBJ1-6	ASNFGAGDNSPLH
few	TRBV30	.	TRBJ1-5	AWSKGGGTNQPQH
.	TRBV28	.	TRBJ2-3	AIRKSTGTGDTQY
.	TRBV19	.	TRBJ1-5	ASSIGPEPQH
.	TRBV27	.	TRBJ2-7	ASSDLTGSPSYEQY
.	TRBV13	.	TRBJ1-3	ASSLDSSSGNTIY
few	TRBV7-8	.	TRBJ2-2	ASSLDSLGNTGELF
.	TRBV7-2	.	TRBJ1-2	ASSLQGDYGYT
once	TRBV27	.	TRBJ1-2	ASSLSSGNGYT
.	TRBV2	.	TRBJ1-1	ASREPGGSTEAF
.	TRBV11-2	.	TRBJ1-6	ASSLAGGGGRNSPLH
.	TRBV19	.	TRBJ1-5	ASRRVRADSNQPQH
.	TRBV25-1	TRBD2	TRBJ2-5	ASRRQSGLGLGETQY
.	TRBV6-1	TRBD2	TRBJ2-7	ASSWTSGADEQY
.	TRBV7-2	TRBD1	TRBJ2-2	ASSLGGTGVATGELF
.	TRBV7-2	TRBD2	TRBJ2-5	ASSLVAGGGETQY
.	TRBV7-2	.	TRBJ1-2	ASSVGRTVGYT
.	TRBV2	TRBD2	TRBJ2-3	ASSDGGGNTDTQY